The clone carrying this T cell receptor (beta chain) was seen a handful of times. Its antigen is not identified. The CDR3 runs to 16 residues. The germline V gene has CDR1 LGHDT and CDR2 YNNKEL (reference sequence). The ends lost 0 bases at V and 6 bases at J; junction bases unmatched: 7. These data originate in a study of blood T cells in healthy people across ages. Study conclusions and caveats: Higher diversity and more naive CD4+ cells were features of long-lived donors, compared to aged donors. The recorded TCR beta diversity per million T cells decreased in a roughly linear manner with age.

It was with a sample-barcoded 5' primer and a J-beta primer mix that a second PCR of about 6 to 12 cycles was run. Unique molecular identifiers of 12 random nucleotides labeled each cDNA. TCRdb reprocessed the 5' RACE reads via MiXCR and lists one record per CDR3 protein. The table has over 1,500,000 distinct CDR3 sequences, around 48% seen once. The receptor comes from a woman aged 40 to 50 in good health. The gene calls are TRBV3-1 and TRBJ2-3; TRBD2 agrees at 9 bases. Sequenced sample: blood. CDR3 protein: CASSQDFLLAGDTQYF. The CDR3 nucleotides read TGTGCCAGCAGCCAAGATTTTTTGCTAGCGGGGGATACGCAGTATTTT.